Here is one TCR beta chain with its context. Its matching antigen is unknown. Method: immunoSEQ multiplex PCR; TCRdb's copy keeps in-frame clones and lacks some. The repertoire holds approximately 150,000 clones, with about nine tenths as singletons. This record comes from a study of T cell responses to AZD1222 COVID-19 vaccine. Study results and limitations: After the peak T cell response, and only then, were repertoires sampled.

CDR3 length: 15 amino acids. Germline CDR1 KGHDR, CDR2 SFDVKD. V lost 3 bases and J lost 0, with 7 bases in between. The sequence was collected from an adult in good health. The chain recombines TRBV24-1 with TRBJ1-4; a weak D match, TRBD1 (5 bases). The sample here was peripheral blood, taken on day 0 of AZD1222 vaccination. The CDR3 DNA is TGTGCCACCAGTGATCAGGGCGCAACTAATGAAAAACTGTTTTTT. Amino acids: CATSDQGATNEKLFF.